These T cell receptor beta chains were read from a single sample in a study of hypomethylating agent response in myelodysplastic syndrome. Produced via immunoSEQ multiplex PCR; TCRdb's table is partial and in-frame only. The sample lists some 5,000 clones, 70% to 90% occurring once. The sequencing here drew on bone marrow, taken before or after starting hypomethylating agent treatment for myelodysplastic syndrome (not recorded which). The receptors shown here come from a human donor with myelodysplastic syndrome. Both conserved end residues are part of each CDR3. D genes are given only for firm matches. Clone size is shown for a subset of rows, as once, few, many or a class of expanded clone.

CDR3: CASRDRATTEAFF
DNA: TGTGCCAGCAGGGACAGGGCTACTACTGAAGCTTTCTTT
V: TRBV2
size: -
D: TRBD1
J: TRBJ1-1

CDR3: CASSQTNRASSYEQYF
DNA: TGCGCCAGCAGCCAAACGAACAGGGCCAGCTCCTACGAGCAGTACTTC
V: TRBV4-1
size: -
D: -
J: TRBJ2-7

CDR3: CASSFGTGGLYNEQFF
DNA: TGTGCCAGCAGCTTCGGGACAGGGGGCCTCTACAATGAGCAGTTCTTC
V: TRBV5-6
size: once
D: TRBD1
J: TRBJ2-1

CDR3: CASRAGHGGAEAFF
DNA: TGTGCCAGCAGGGCAGGGCACGGAGGGGCTGAAGCTTTCTTT
V: TRBV7-8
size: -
D: -
J: TRBJ1-1

CDR3: CASSSRGPYNEQFF
DNA: TGTGCCAGCAGCTCGAGGGGGCCCTACAATGAGCAGTTCTTC
V: TRBV7-2
size: -
D: TRBD1
J: TRBJ2-1

CDR3: CASSLAGLRQPQHF
DNA: TGTGCCAGCAGCTTAGCAGGGTTGAGACAGCCCCAGCATTTT
V: TRBV7-8
size: -
D: -
J: TRBJ1-5

CDR3: CASSPKGETQYF
DNA: TGTGCCAGCTCACCAAAGGGGGAGACCCAGTACTTC
V: TRBV18
size: -
D: -
J: TRBJ2-5

CDR3: CASSLGASGSTDTQYF
DNA: TGTGCCAGCAGCTTGGGAGCTAGCGGGTCCACAGATACGCAGTATTTT
V: TRBV5-4
size: -
D: TRBD2
J: TRBJ2-3